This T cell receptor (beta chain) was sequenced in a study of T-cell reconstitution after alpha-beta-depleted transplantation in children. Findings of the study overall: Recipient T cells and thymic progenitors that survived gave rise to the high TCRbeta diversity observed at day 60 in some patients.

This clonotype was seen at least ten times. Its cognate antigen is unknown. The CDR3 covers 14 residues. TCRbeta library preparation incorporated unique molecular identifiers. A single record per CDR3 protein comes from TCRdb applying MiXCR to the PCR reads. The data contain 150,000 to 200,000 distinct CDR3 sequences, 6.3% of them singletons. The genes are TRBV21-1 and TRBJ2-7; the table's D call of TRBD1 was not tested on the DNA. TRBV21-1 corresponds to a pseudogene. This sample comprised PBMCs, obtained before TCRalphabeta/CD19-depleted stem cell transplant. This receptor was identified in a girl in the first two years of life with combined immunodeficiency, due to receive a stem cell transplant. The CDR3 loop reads CASSKAGQGYEQYF. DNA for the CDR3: TGTGCCAGCAGCAAAGCGGGACAGGGCTACGAGCAGTACTTC.